Below, 10 T cell receptor beta chains from the same sample are listed, as sequenced in a study of T cells after yellow fever vaccination. TCRdb redid the calling of the 5' RACE reads with MiXCR, one entry per CDR3 protein. Counted here are 75,000 to 100,000 distinct CDR3 sequences, 7.5% to 10% occurring once; the ten biggest clones make up 16%. The source material was CD8+ T cells not binding an NS4B(214-222) dextramer, sorted from PBMCs, sampled around 16 days after the first yellow fever vaccination. The receptors stem from a man between 18 and 35 years old who received the YFV17D yellow fever vaccine.

Comments on this clonotype: A much larger clone lies a single base off, so this may be a read error. This likely comes from a read error, as the CDR3 has no conserved phenylalanine or tryptophan at its end. The chain combines TRBV12-3 or TRBV12-4 with TRBJ2-4, with TRBD2 matching 9 bases. This CDR3 region has 14 residues. The ends lost 6 bases at V and 12 bases at J; junction bases unmatched: 12. CDR3 amino acids: CASSFSGGRASQYL. The CDR3 DNA reads TGTGCCAGCAGCTTTAGCGGGGGCCGTGCCTCTCAGTACCTC.

In this sample, this clonotype turned up a few times. The J gene is TRBJ2-7, the V gene TRBV10-3; D tentatively reads TRBD1 or TRBD2 (5 bases each). Trimming removed 2 bases at V and 3 bases at J, with 11 bases between. CDR1 ENHRY and CDR2 SYGVKD come from the germline V gene. The CDR3 is made up of 14 amino acids. The CDR3 sequence is CAISELGEGYEQYV. CDR3 bases: TGTGCCATCAGTGAGCTGGGGGAAGGCTACGAGCAGTACGTC.

The rearrangement uses TRBV29-1 and TRBJ2-1, with 13 nucleotides matching TRBD2. There are 19 residues in the CDR3. Germline trimming cut 3 bases from V and 0 bases from J; bases unmatched to any gene: 11. Germline V CDR1 and CDR2: SQVTM, ANQGSEA. The CDR3 region is CSVEVLAGGNINSYNEQFF. CDR3 DNA sequence: TGCAGCGTTGAGGTACTAGCGGGGGGGAATATAAACTCCTACAATGAGCAGTTCTTC.

Turning to this clonotype: This sequence may be a read error, since a much larger clone differs from it by one base. V gene TRBV3-1 combines with J gene TRBJ1-1; D gene ambiguous. CDR3 size: 12 residues. Germline V gives CDR1 LGHDT, CDR2 YNNKEL (reference sequence). The CDR3 nucleotides read TGTGCCAGCAGCCCCGGGAACTCTGAAGCTTTCTTT. Translation: CASSPGNSEAFF.

J is TRBJ2-5 and V is TRBV3-1; 8 positions agree with TRBD2. Trimming cost V 0 bases and J 5 bases; bases outside gene matches: 11. This CDR3 has 17 residues. CDR1 LGHDT and CDR2 YNNKEL come from the germline V gene (reference sequence). Written as DNA, the CDR3 is TGTGCCAGCAGCCAAGACGATGCACGGGGGGGCCAGGAGACCCAGTACTTC. Translation gives CASSQDDARGGQETQYF.

V is TRBV11-2 and J is TRBJ2-4, with unresolved D. The CDR3 sequence is 16 residues long. V lost 1 base and J 2 bases, leaving 12 bases between the germline ends. Germline assignment: CDR1 SGHAT and CDR2 FQNNGV. This CDR3 reads CASSLVGTGTKNIQYF. CDR3 sequence (DNA): TGTGCCAGCAGCTTAGTGGGCACTGGGACCAAAAACATTCAGTACTTC.

V usage is TRBV18 and J usage is TRBJ2-7, with TRBD2 as a possible D gene (5 bases). The germline V gene has CDR1 KGHSH and CDR2 LQKENI. V lost 2 bases to trimming and J lost 6 bases, with 11 bases between them. CDR3 size: 13 residues. This chain's CDR3 is CASSPAFGGEQYV. CDR3 DNA: TGTGCCAGCTCACCAGCCTTTGGAGGCGAGCAGTACGTC.

As for this clonotype: The junction departs from the called germline gene at one end, perhaps through a read error. CDR3 DNA sequence: TGCTGTGCTAGAGATCCGCGCGGGACTGAAACCTACGAGCAGTACTTC. Translated: CCARDPRGTETYEQYF. The chain carries TRBV20-1 and TRBJ2-7, with a tentative D call TRBD2 (6 bases). This CDR3 region has 16 residues. Germline CDR1 reads DFQATT; CDR2 reads SNEGSKA (reference sequence).

This clonotype has only a few counts. J is TRBJ2-7 and V is TRBV7-6, with a weak D call TRBD1 (6 bases). CDR1 and CDR2 (germline): SGHVS, FNYEAQ. The CDR3 has 13 amino acids. Trimming removed 6 bases from V and 2 bases from J, with 11 bases in between. For the CDR3, the DNA is TGTGCCAGCAGTTACAGGGAAACCTACGAGCAGTACTTC. Its protein product is CASSYRETYEQYF.

This clonotype was picked up many times. The chain combines TRBV6-5 with TRBJ2-5; D may match TRBD1 or TRBD2 (6 bases each). From germline, CDR1 is MNHEY and CDR2 SVGAGI. Trimming left V 0 bases short and J 7 bases short, with 12 bases between. The CDR3 contains 14 residues. The CDR3 spells CASSYSRRGSTQYF. In DNA, the CDR3 is TGTGCCAGCAGTTACTCGCGGAGGGGGTCGACCCAGTACTTC.